This T cell receptor (beta chain) was sequenced during a study of cytomegalovirus exposure and HLA in healthy donors. PCR employed 60 Vbeta and 13 Jbeta primers. Clones were read by immunoSEQ multiplex PCR, and TCRdb kept only the in-frame ones, dropping some. Counted here are 20,000 or so clones, 70% to 80% occurring once; the ten biggest clones make up roughly 7.1%. The CDR3 runs 16 residues. Germline CDR1 MDHEN, CDR2 SYDVKM. With 6 bases clipped from V and 7 bases from J, the junction kept 18 bases outside the gene matches. The sample consisted of PBMCs. The sequence came from a man aged 55 to 70 in good health and CMV-seronegative. The V call is TRBV28, the J call TRBJ2-7; TRBD1 aligns across 7 bases. The CDR3 nucleotides read TGTGCCAGCAGCCACGGGACAGCACATCTCGCACGGGAGCAGTACTTC. Translation gives CASSHGTAHLAREQYF.